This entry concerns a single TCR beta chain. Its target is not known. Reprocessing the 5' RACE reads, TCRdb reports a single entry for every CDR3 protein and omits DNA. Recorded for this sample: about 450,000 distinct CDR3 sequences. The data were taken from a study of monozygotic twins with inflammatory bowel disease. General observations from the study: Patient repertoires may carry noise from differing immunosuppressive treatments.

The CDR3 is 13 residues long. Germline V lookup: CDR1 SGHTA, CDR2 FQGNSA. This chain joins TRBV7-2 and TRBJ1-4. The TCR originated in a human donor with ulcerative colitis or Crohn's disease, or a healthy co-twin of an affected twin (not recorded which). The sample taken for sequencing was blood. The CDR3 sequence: CASSWGSWEKLFF.